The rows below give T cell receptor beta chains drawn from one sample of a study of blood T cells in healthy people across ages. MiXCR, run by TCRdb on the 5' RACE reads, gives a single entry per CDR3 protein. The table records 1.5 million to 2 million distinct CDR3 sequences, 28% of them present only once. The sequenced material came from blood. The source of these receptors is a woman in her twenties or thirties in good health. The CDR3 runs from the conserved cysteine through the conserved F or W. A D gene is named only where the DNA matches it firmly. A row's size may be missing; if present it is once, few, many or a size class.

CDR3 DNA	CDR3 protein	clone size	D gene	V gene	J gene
TGCGCCAGCAGCTTGGAAACACCTTACAATGAGCAGTTCTTC	CASSLETPYNEQFF	many	-	TRBV5-1	TRBJ2-1
TGTGCCAGCAGCTCCCTAGGGGGGACTAGCACAGATACGCAGTATTTT	CASSSLGGTSTDTQYF	many	-	TRBV7-3	TRBJ2-3
TGCGCCAGCAGCAGGGGGGGGCAGGAAGAGACCCAGTACTTC	CASSRGGQEETQYF	few	-	TRBV5-1	TRBJ2-5
TGTGCCTGGAGTCTCGGACAGGGGGGAAGGGAGCAGTACTTC	CAWSLGQGGREQYF	-	TRBD1	TRBV30	TRBJ2-7
TGTGCCAGCAGCCAAGGGTCTACGGGCTCTAAAGAGACCCAGTACTTC	CASSQGSTGSKETQYF	few	-	TRBV4-2	TRBJ2-5
TGTGCCAGCAGCTTACTTCGGACAGACATTGGGGAGACCCAGTACTTC	CASSLLRTDIGETQYF	many	-	TRBV7-2	TRBJ2-5
TGTGCCAGCAGCAAGACCGGGGAGCAGTACTTC	CASSKTGEQYF	few	-	TRBV3-1	TRBJ2-7
TGCGCCAGCAGCTCCGGGACAGGGTCCGCTTCCTATGGCTACACCTTC	CASSSGTGSASYGYTF	few	TRBD1	TRBV5-1	TRBJ1-2
TGTGCCGGCCGTTACGGACGGGGTGAAAAACTGTTTTTT	CAGRYGRGEKLFF	-	-	TRBV2	TRBJ1-4
TGCGCCAGCAGCTCTGGACACGGCAATCAGCCCCAGCATTTT	CASSSGHGNQPQHF	few	-	TRBV5-1	TRBJ1-5
TGTGCCAGCAGCTTTAACTCGGTTCAAGAGACCCAGTACTTC	CASSFNSVQETQYF	few	-	TRBV7-2	TRBJ2-5
TGCAGTGCTAGAGGAGGACAGGGGGCCCTGAATGAGCAGTTCTTC	CSARGGQGALNEQFF	-	TRBD1	TRBV20-1	TRBJ2-1
TGTGCCAGCAGCTTTCTCAGGGCTGCTGGGGCCAACGTCCTGACTTTC	CASSFLRAAGANVLTF	many	-	TRBV28	TRBJ2-6
TGTGCCAGTACCCAATCCCTAGCGGGAGGCACAGATACGCAGTATTTT	CASTQSLAGGTDTQYF	few	TRBD2	TRBV19	TRBJ2-3
TGTGCCATCGACCACCCAACCCAGCATTTT	CAIDHPTQHF	few	-	TRBV6-1	TRBJ1-5
TGCGCCAGCAAGAGAGGGGACAGGGGACTCTATGGCTACACCTTC	CASKRGDRGLYGYTF	few	TRBD1	TRBV5-1	TRBJ1-2
TGTGCCAGCAGTTTAGTCTCAATCTGGGGCCACACCTTC	CASSLVSIWGHTF	-	-	TRBV27	TRBJ1-2
TGTGCCAGCTCACCATCCCTAGCGGGGGTTTACTCCTACAATGAGCAGTTCTTC	CASSPSLAGVYSYNEQFF	few	TRBD2	TRBV18	TRBJ2-1
TGCAGTGGGGGGGTTCACGAGCAGTACTTC	CSGGVHEQYF	few	-	TRBV20-1	TRBJ2-7
TGTGCCAGCAGCGTAGAGGGACTAGCGGGAGCGCAGTACTTC	CASSVEGLAGAQYF	-	TRBD2	TRBV6-5	TRBJ2-5
TGCGCCAGCAGCCAAGGAGCTGGATGCGAGCAGTACTTC	CASSQGAGCEQYF	-	-	TRBV4-1	TRBJ2-7
TGCGCCAGCAGCTTGGTGACAGGGGTGGGAGAGACCCAGTACTTC	CASSLVTGVGETQYF	few	TRBD1	TRBV5-1	TRBJ2-5
TGTGCCAGCAGTGAATCCGGAGCAAGGGAAGAGACCCAGTACTTC	CASSESGAREETQYF	few	-	TRBV25-1	TRBJ2-5
TGTGCCAGCAGTGAACTAAACACAGATACGCAGTATTTT	CASSELNTDTQYF	few	-	TRBV2	TRBJ2-3
TGTGCCAGCAGCTCCTTGGGGGCGGCCAAAAACATTCAGTACTTC	CASSSLGAAKNIQYF	few	-	TRBV14	TRBJ2-4
TGCAGTGCGGAAGCAGGGACTAGCGGGAGCAATGAGCAGTTCTTC	CSAEAGTSGSNEQFF	-	TRBD2	TRBV20-1	TRBJ2-1
TGTGCCAGCAGCTTAGAACTAGCGGGATCCAAAAACATTCAGTACTTC	CASSLELAGSKNIQYF	many	TRBD2	TRBV7-2	TRBJ2-4
TGTGCCAGCAGTTACAAGGAGGAGACCCAGTACTTC	CASSYKEETQYF	-	-	TRBV12-3/TRBV12-4	TRBJ2-5
TGTGCCAGCAGCAAGCGGGACAGGATGGGCGAGCAGTACTTC	CASSKRDRMGEQYF	-	-	TRBV9	TRBJ2-7
TGTGCCAGCAGCCCCGGTCGGACCGCTAATGAGCAGTACTTC	CASSPGRTANEQYF	-	-	TRBV7-9	TRBJ2-7
TGCAGTGCTAGAGTACGAGGAGAGACCCAGTACTTC	CSARVRGETQYF	many	-	TRBV20-1	TRBJ2-5
TGTGCCAGCAGTTACGACAGTGGCTATGGCTACACCTTC	CASSYDSGYGYTF	-	-	TRBV6-2/TRBV6-3	TRBJ1-2
TGCAGCATGGGAGAAGAGACCCAGTACTTC	CSMGEETQYF	many	-	TRBV29-1	TRBJ2-5
TGTGCCAGCAGCCGGAGGGGGGTAGCGGGAGCCGACAATGAGCAGTTCTTC	CASSRRGVAGADNEQFF	-	TRBD2	TRBV7-8	TRBJ2-1